The next 21 T cell receptor beta chains were all read from a single sample in a study of regulatory T cells in long-lasting Graves disease. Documented time point: newly diagnosed GD, antithyroid drugs for less than 3 months. The TCR library was prepared using RNA isolated from PBMCs. According to the study, TCR beta libraries were built with iRepertoire HTBI primers and CDR3-region Arm-PCR. TCRdb processed the multiplex PCR reads anew with MiXCR; each CDR3 protein has one entry. This table holds 350,000 to 550,000 distinct CDR3 sequences, about 15% found once. The same data also went into a second study, on T cells in Graves' hyperthyroidism and ophthalmopathy.

The starting material was peripheral blood mononuclear cells (PBMCs), obtained at new diagnosis, from a patient treated with antithyroid drugs. All receptors come from a young woman with Graves disease.

The chain joins TRBV30 to TRBJ2-7, with D possibly matching TRBD2 (7 bases). V dropped 4 bases and J dropped 6 bases, with 13 bases sitting between them. CDR1 is GTSNPN, CDR2 SVGIG, per germline (reference sequence). The CDR3 is 12 residues long. The CDR3 sequence is CAWTWGGGEQYF. In DNA, the CDR3 is TGTGCCTGGACTTGGGGGGGCGGCGAGCAGTACTTC.

This clonotype was picked up a small number of times. The rearrangement uses TRBV7-2 and TRBJ2-5; D is possibly TRBD2 (6 bases). Germline-derived CDR1 and CDR2 are SGHTA and FQGNSA. V lost 8 bases and J lost 1, with 17 bases in between. This CDR3 contains 15 residues. The CDR3 reads CASLTLGLFQETQYF. Written as DNA, the CDR3 is TGTGCCAGCCTTACCCTGGGACTCTTCCAAGAGACCCAGTACTTC. The variable domain in full, completed from reference TRBV7-2 and TRBJ2-5, reads GAGVSQSPSNKVTEKGKDVELRCDPISGHTALYWYRQSLGQGLEFLIYFQGNSAPDKSGLPSDRFSAERTGGSVSTLTIQRTQQEDSAVYLCASLTLGLFQETQYFGPGTRLLVL.

Many counts were recorded for this clonotype. The genes are TRBV28 and TRBJ1-5; D call uncertain. This CDR3 has 11 amino acids. V was clipped by 8 bases and J by 1 base, with 3 bases between them. Germline V gene sequence: CDR1 MDHEN, CDR2 SYDVKM. CDR3 nucleotides: TGTGCCAGCTACAGCAATCAGCCCCAGCATTTT. This translates into CASYSNQPQHF.

This clonotype was counted a few times. This rearrangement joins TRBV19 to TRBJ2-1, with D unresolved. CDR1 and CDR2 (germline): LNHDA, SQIVND (reference sequence). This CDR3 contains 17 residues. Trimming took 3 bases from V and 8 from J, leaving 23 bases between them. CDR3 region: CASSIGWLPDLRDEQFF. CDR3 in DNA: TGTGCCAGTAGTATCGGTTGGCTTCCCGACCTTAGGGATGAGCAGTTCTTC.

The rearrangement links TRBV27 to TRBJ2-7; a weak D match, TRBD2 (6 bases). The CDR3 loop spans 12 amino acids. V was clipped by 6 bases and J by 3 bases, with 9 bases between them. CDR1 and CDR2 (germline): MNHEY, SMNVEV (reference sequence). CDR3 sequence (DNA): TGTGCCAGCAGGGGACTTAGCTACGAGCAGTACTTC. Protein: CASRGLSYEQYF.

This clonotype was seen more than once but under ten times. The V call is TRBV20-1, the J call TRBJ1-3; tentative D call: TRBD1 (6 bases). The V and J ends lost 4 bases and 0 bases respectively, with 10 bases between them. Germline V lookup: CDR1 DFQATT, CDR2 SNEGSKA (reference sequence). The CDR3 has 14 amino acids. CDR3 in DNA: TGCAGTGCTACCCGAGGGGGCTCTGGAAACACCATATATTTT. Protein product: CSATRGGSGNTIYF.

CDR3 nucleotides: TGTGCTAGCGCCCCATCGGTACTAGCTAGGGAGACCCAGTACTTC. This encodes CASAPSVLARETQYF. The J gene is TRBJ2-5, the V gene TRBV7-7, with a tentative D call TRBD2 (6 bases). This CDR3 has 15 amino acids. Per the germline V gene, CDR1 is SSHAT and CDR2 is FNYEAQ (reference sequence).

Ten or more counts support this clonotype. This chain connects TRBV30 to TRBJ1-5; the D is unclear. V was pared by 0 bases and J by 4 bases, with 4 bases between. Per germline, CDR1 GTSNPN and CDR2 SVGIG (reference sequence). The CDR3 is 12 amino acids. The CDR3 spells CAWSVLNQPQHF. The CDR3 nucleotides are TGTGCCTGGAGTGTACTTAATCAGCCCCAGCATTTT.

This clonotype was counted many times. The CDR3 region is CASSLLVEQYF. CDR3 coding DNA: TGTGCCAGCAGCTTACTCGTCGAGCAGTACTTC. The rearrangement joins TRBV7-2 to TRBJ2-7; no clear D. CDR3 length: 11 residues. The V gene lost 2 bases and the J gene lost 6 bases, with 5 bases spanning the gap. The germline CDR1 and CDR2 sequences are SGHTA and FQGNSA.

The chain joins TRBV20-1 to TRBJ2-7; 9 bases align to TRBD1. The CDR3 spans 13 residues. Germline CDR1 is DFQATT and CDR2 is SNEGSKA (reference sequence). V gave up 7 bases and J gave up 3 bases; unmatched junction bases: 7. CDR3 coding DNA: TGCAGTGTATGGGGGGACAGGGACTACGAGCAGTACTTC. Residues: CSVWGDRDYEQYF.

In its sample, this clonotype was seen a few times. This chain uses TRBV6-2 or TRBV6-3 with TRBJ2-5, with D hard to call. CDR3 size: 15 residues. V lost 7 bases and J 0 bases, leaving 15 bases between the germline ends. Germline assignment: CDR1 MNHEY and CDR2 SVGEGT. The CDR3 region is CASTKPLPHQETQYF. CDR3 nucleotides: TGTGCCAGCACCAAACCCCTACCCCACCAAGAGACCCAGTACTTC.

This CDR3 reads CSAWRTSGGSYEQYF. The CDR3 nucleotides are TGCAGTGCCTGGAGAACTAGCGGGGGCTCCTACGAGCAGTACTTC. The rearrangement uses TRBV20-1 and TRBJ2-7, with 11 bases that match TRBD2. Trimming took 6 bases from V and 0 from J; bases not matched to a gene: 7. The CDR3 sequence is 15 residues long. Per the germline V gene, CDR1 is DFQATT and CDR2 is SNEGSKA (reference sequence).

The rearrangement uses TRBV6-1 and TRBJ2-7; no definite D call. The CDR3 is made up of 14 amino acids. Deletions cut 6 bases from V and 3 bases from J, with 15 bases between. From germline, CDR1 is MNHNS and CDR2 SASEGT. CDR3 sequence: CASSLSVEIYEQYF. The CDR3 DNA sequence: TGTGCCAGCAGCCTTTCTGTGGAAATCTACGAGCAGTACTTC.

There are many counts of this clonotype. The chain combines TRBV7-9 with TRBJ2-5, with TRBD2 as a possible D gene (6 bases). Between the trimmed V and J ends, which lost 3 bases and 5 bases, there was a span of 13 bases. Germline loops: CDR1 SEHNR, CDR2 FQNEAQ (reference sequence). CDR3 size: 14 residues. This CDR3 is CASSFSLGGETQYF. CDR3 DNA: TGTGCCAGCAGCTTTTCCTTAGGAGGGGAGACCCAGTACTTC.

V and J are TRBV20-1 and TRBJ2-1, with TRBD2 identical over 12 bases. Per germline, CDR1 DFQATT and CDR2 SNEGSKA (reference sequence). This CDR3 is 15 amino acids long. Trimming removed 6 bases from V and 6 bases from J; junction bases left unmatched: 9. CDR3 in amino acids: CSAADLAGGVNEQFF. CDR3 bases: TGCAGTGCAGCCGACCTAGCGGGAGGGGTCAATGAGCAGTTCTTC.

This clonotype was detected many times. CDR3 amino acids: CSVGGAIDTEAFF. The CDR3 nucleotides are TGCAGCGTTGGGGGGGCTATCGACACTGAAGCTTTCTTT. This rearrangement joins TRBV29-1 to TRBJ1-1; possibly TRBD1 for D (6 bases). V was cut by 4 bases and J by 3 bases, with 12 bases left in between. The V gene's germline CDR1 is SQVTM and CDR2 ANQGSEA. This CDR3 region has 13 residues. Full variable domain (missing parts from reference TRBV29-1 and TRBJ1-1): SAVISQKPSRDICQRGTSLTIQCQVDSQVTMMFWYRQQPGQSLTLIATANQGSEATYESGFVIDKFPISRPNLTFSTLTVSNMSPEDSSIYLCSVGGAIDTEAFFGQGTRLTVV.

This clonotype was picked up many times. The chain combines TRBV2 with TRBJ2-1, with D perhaps TRBD1 or TRBD2 (10 bases each). Germline CDR1 SNHLY, CDR2 FYNNEI. Trimming left V 6 bases short and J 7 bases short, with 31 bases between. The CDR3 consists of 19 residues. CDR3 sequence: CASSLWTGGSSGSGNEQFF. The CDR3 nucleotides are TGTGCCAGCAGCCTATGGACAGGGGGTTCTAGCGGGAGTGGGAATGAGCAGTTCTTC. The variable domain in full, completed from reference TRBV2 and TRBJ2-1, reads EPEVTQTPSHQVTQMGQEVILRCVPISNHLYFYWYRQILGQKVEFLVSFYNNEISEKSEIFDDQFSVERPDGSNFTLKIRSTKLEDSAMYFCASSLWTGGSSGSGNEQFFGPGTRLTVL.

The CDR3 is CASSQDTRGAGYGYTF. The DNA for the CDR3 is TGCGCCAGCAGCCAAGATACCCGAGGGGCGGGCTATGGCTACACCTTC. V usage is TRBV4-1 and J usage is TRBJ1-2, with D possibly matching TRBD1 (5 bases). This CDR3 contains 16 residues. Trimming cost V 0 bases and J 4 bases, with 15 bases left between them. Germline V gene sequence: CDR1 MGHRA, CDR2 YSYEKL.

This clonotype appeared many times. The J gene is TRBJ1-3, the V gene TRBV6-1, with D possibly being TRBD1 (6 bases). The length of the CDR3 is 15 residues. Germline CDR1 MNHNS, CDR2 SASEGT. The V and J ends lost 7 bases and 0 bases respectively, with 13 bases between them. The CDR3: CASTSTGPSGNTIYF. The DNA for the CDR3 is TGTGCCAGCACCAGTACAGGGCCCTCTGGAAACACCATATATTTT.

This clonotype has at least ten counts. CDR3 nucleotide sequence: TGTGCCAGCTTGGGAGGAGCGGGAGGCCCGGGGGGAGAGCAGTACTTC. Translation: CASLGGAGGPGGEQYF. The chain employs TRBV7-2 and TRBJ2-7; TRBD2 aligns across 9 bases. The CDR3 contains 16 residues. The junction had 18 bases not matched to a gene; V was cut back by 8 bases and J by 7 bases. The germline CDR1 and CDR2 sequences are SGHTA and FQGNSA. The full variable domain, in which reference TRBV7-2 and TRBJ2-7 provide the parts outside the CDR3, is GAGVSQSPSNKVTEKGKDVELRCDPISGHTALYWYRQSLGQGLEFLIYFQGNSAPDKSGLPSDRFSAERTGGSVSTLTIQRTQQEDSAVYLCASLGGAGGPGGEQYFGPGTRLTVT.

At least ten counts were recorded for this clonotype. The V gene is TRBV11-2, the J gene TRBJ1-6, with D perhaps matching TRBD1 (6 bases). Trimming cost V 5 bases and J 10 bases, with 18 bases left between them. The CDR3 contains 15 residues. Germline-derived CDR1 and CDR2 are SGHAT and FQNNGV. The CDR3 DNA reads TGTGCCAGCAGCGGGGCCGGCAGGGGTAGGTCACCCCTCCACTTT. It yields the protein CASSGAGRGRSPLHF. The full variable domain, in which reference TRBV11-2 and TRBJ1-6 provide the parts outside the CDR3, is EAGVAQSPRYKIIEKRQSVAFWCNPISGHATLYWYQQILGQGPKLLIQFQNNGVVDDSQLPKDRFSAERLKGVDSTLKIQPAKLEDSAVYLCASSGAGRGRSPLHFGNGTRLTVT.